This TCR beta chain stems from a study of shared clonotypes between healthy human individuals. Whole-study results and caveats: The study's rarefaction showed incomplete sorted-subset sequencing despite large depth. It was anticipated that sequencing depth would influence how many clonotypes donors shared. Non-shared clonotypes had lower generation probabilities than those shared by all four donors.

The CDR3 covers 16 residues. The V end lost 0 bases, the J end lost 9 bases, and 18 bases lay between the germline ends. Germline V gives CDR1 SGHRS, CDR2 YFSETQ. Points on this clone: Antigen specificity is unknown.

CD45RO-negative CD8 cells positively selected for CCR7 made up the naive population, which excluded terminally differentiated effector memory CD45RA+ cells. Clones were sequenced by immunoSEQ multiplex PCR, and TCRdb holds only the in-frame ones, with some missing. The sample has about 2.2 million clones; 85% to 95% are singletons. This receptor was identified in a man younger than 35 in good health. Some clones in this sample may be carry-over from other donors' samples. V is TRBV5-1 and J is TRBJ2-2, with TRBD2 as a possible D gene (5 bases). Sequenced material: naive CD8+ T cells from PBMCs. CDR3 sequence reads: CASSLGGFGETRELFF. As DNA, the CDR3 is TGCGCCAGCAGCTTGGGTGGCTTTGGGGAGACCCGGGAGCTGTTTTTT. The full variable domain, completed using reference TRBV5-1 and TRBJ2-2, is KAGVTQTPRYLIKTRGQQVTLSCSPISGHRSVSWYQQTPGQGLQFLFEYFSETQRNKGNFPGRFSGRQFSNSRSEMNVSTLELGDSALYLCASSLGGFGETRELFFGEGSRLTVL.